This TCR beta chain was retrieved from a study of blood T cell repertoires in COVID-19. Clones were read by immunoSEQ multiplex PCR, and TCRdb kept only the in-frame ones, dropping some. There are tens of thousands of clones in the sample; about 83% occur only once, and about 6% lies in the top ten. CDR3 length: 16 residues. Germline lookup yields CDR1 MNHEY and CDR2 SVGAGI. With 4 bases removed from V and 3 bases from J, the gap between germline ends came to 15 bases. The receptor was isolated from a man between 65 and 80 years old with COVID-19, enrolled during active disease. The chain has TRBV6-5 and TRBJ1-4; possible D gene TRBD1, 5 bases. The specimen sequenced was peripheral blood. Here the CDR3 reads CASSSRSGYANEKLFF. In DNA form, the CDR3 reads TGTGCCAGCAGTTCACGCTCAGGGTATGCTAATGAAAAACTGTTTTTT.